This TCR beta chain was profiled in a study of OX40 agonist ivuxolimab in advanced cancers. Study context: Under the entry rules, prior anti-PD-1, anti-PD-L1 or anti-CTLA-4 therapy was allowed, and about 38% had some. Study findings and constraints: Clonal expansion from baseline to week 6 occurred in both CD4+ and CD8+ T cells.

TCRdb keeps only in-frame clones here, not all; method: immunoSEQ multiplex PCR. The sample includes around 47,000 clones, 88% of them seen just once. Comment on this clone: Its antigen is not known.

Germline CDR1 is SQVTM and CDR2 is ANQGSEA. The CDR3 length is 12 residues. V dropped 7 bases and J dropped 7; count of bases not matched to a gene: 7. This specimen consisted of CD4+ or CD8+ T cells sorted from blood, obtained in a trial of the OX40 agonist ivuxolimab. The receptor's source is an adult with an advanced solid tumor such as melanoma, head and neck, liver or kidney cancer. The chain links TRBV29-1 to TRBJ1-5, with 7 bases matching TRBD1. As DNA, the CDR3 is TGCAGCGCGACAGGGATGAGGCAGCCCCAGCATTTT. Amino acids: CSATGMRQPQHF.